The entry below describes one T cell receptor beta chain. This clonotype was seen many times. This receptor's antigen is unknown. The record has no base qualities; no much larger clone is one base away. This specimen belongs to a study of blood T cells in healthy people across ages (dated by TCRdb to the mid-2010s). In terms of the full investigation: In model experiments, template switching captured about one uniquely barcoded TCR beta cDNA molecule for every two T cells. The study measured age-related changes in TCR beta repertoire diversity using deep sequencing normalized with unique cDNA molecular identifiers. Four age groups were formed from the donors: young (average approximately 15 years), middle-aged (around 41), aged (more than 55) and long-lived (82). To avoid experimental bias, donors of different ages were spread randomly across the sequencing lanes. Using the same blood draw, the study looked at two additional independent replicas of 1 million unique cDNA reads for two donors, one aged 18 to 29 and the other aged 80 or older. What the authors observed across the whole study: As age increased, observed TCR beta diversity per million T cells dropped in a roughly linear way, and a significant reduction was already evident by age roughly 36. Compared with the aged group, the long-lived group had more naive CD4+ T cells, fewer expanded clones and increased TCR diversity, suggesting age selection. The CMV infection status of donors was not known, potentially confounding age-related changes in expanded clonotypes. Since profiling was done on bulk unsorted PBMCs, naive and antigen-experienced compartments could not be conclusively compared. Estimates of total diversity based on one million sequenced T cells were considered lower bounds and underestimates. A strong correlation was found between observed TCR beta diversity and the percentage of naive T cells measured by flow cytometry.

The library relied on 5' RACE. Sequencing was performed on an Illumina HiSeq 2500. A second roughly 6 to 12 cycle PCR used a sample-barcoded 5' primer and a J-beta primer mix. Each TCR beta cDNA molecule received a unique molecular identifier from a template-switch 5' adaptor carrying 12 random nucleotides. Each sample yielded at least 2.5 million CDR3-containing paired-end reads. First-strand cDNA synthesis was performed from all RNA using the Mint cDNA synthesis kit, with priming by a TRBC-specific oligonucleotide. Following uracil-DNA glycosylase treatment, all cDNA underwent a first 18-cycle PCR with the universal primers M1SS and BC2_uni_R. On the study's bioinformatics: For normalization, 1 million high-quality reads were randomly selected from each sample, with every read carrying a distinct molecular identifier. Reads with shared molecular identifiers were discarded instead of being binned into consensus sequences. CDR3 identification, clonotype clustering and error correction used MiTCR with a Q25 quality threshold and the strictest error-elimination algorithm. A nonparametric unseen species model using Euler transformation provided a lower-bound estimate of total TCR beta diversity. TCRdb reprocessing: public reads trimmed at Q25 with fastp, clones called with MiXCR, in-frame beta chains kept. Each record represents a unique CDR3 protein, reported with the most common genes and DNA among its rows. Here the V and J calls rest on TCRdb's processing, not on the authors' analysis. This sample comprises roughly 700,000 distinct CDR3 sequences, roughly 32% of them detected only once. The ten top clones hold just over 15% of the sample.

The donors were 40 or so Caucasian individuals from Russia, aged roughly 6 to 100 years, who were systemically healthy. Each donor gave 9 to 10 milliliters of peripheral blood, collected into EDTA-treated Vacutainer tubes. PBMCs were isolated by Ficoll-Paque density-gradient centrifugation, with at least 7 million obtained per sample. Total RNA was extracted from PBMCs with Trizol reagent, with at least 5.5 micrograms obtained per sample. The percentages of naive CD45RAhigh/CD27high T cells were determined by flow cytometry on a PBMC aliquot from every donor. What was sequenced was blood. The sequence came from a woman aged 80 or older in good health. Donor details come from another sample of the same person, matched by shared clones.

CDR3 sequence: CASSFQLAGRETQYF. The nucleotide sequence is TGTGCCAGCAGTTTTCAACTAGCGGGGAGGGAGACCCAGTACTTC. The chain uses TRBV28 and TRBJ2-5; TRBD2 aligns with 10 central bases. The V end gives up 3 bases and the J end 5 bases, leaving 6 bases in the junction not matched to a gene. The CDR3 contains 15 residues, cysteine and phenylalanine counted. The entry retains the CDR3 DNA only, 45 bases that are in frame from base 1. CDR1 and CDR2 were assigned from the germline V gene as MDHEN and SYDVKM.